This record covers a single T cell receptor (beta chain). The antigen is unknown. The sample originates from a study of blood T cells in healthy people across ages. The authors ran a second PCR of 7 to 11 cycles using a sample-barcoded 5' primer and a J-beta primer mix. Each cDNA molecule was tagged by a template-switch adaptor that had 12 random nucleotides. In TCRdb, the 5' RACE reads were re-called with MiXCR into one record per CDR3 protein. The top ten clones hold about 18% of a sample with approximately 810,000 distinct CDR3 sequences, 25% to 30% of them seen once. Study results and caveats: Any conclusive comparison of naive versus antigen-experienced cells was prevented by using unsorted PBMCs. Shifts in expanded clonotypes may have been confounded by donor CMV status, which was unknown.

The V end was cut by 1 base, the J end by 3 bases, with 9 bases between. The CDR3 is 14 amino acids. Germline CDR1 reads LNHNV; CDR2 reads YYDKDF (reference sequence). Every donor gave ten milliliters of peripheral blood. Sequencing input: blood. The source of this sequence is a woman aged 80 or older in good health. V is TRBV15 and J is TRBJ1-2; D gene ambiguous. The CDR3 reads CATSRGLRDYGYTF. CDR3 sequence (DNA): TGTGCCACCAGCAGAGGTCTTAGGGACTATGGCTACACCTTC. The full variable domain, completed using reference TRBV15 and TRBJ1-2, is DAMVIQNPRYQVTQFGKPVTLSCSQTLNHNVMYWYQQKSSQAPKLLFHYYDKDFNNEADTPDNFQSRRPNTSFCFLDIRSPGLGDTAMYLCATSRGLRDYGYTFGSGTRLTVV.